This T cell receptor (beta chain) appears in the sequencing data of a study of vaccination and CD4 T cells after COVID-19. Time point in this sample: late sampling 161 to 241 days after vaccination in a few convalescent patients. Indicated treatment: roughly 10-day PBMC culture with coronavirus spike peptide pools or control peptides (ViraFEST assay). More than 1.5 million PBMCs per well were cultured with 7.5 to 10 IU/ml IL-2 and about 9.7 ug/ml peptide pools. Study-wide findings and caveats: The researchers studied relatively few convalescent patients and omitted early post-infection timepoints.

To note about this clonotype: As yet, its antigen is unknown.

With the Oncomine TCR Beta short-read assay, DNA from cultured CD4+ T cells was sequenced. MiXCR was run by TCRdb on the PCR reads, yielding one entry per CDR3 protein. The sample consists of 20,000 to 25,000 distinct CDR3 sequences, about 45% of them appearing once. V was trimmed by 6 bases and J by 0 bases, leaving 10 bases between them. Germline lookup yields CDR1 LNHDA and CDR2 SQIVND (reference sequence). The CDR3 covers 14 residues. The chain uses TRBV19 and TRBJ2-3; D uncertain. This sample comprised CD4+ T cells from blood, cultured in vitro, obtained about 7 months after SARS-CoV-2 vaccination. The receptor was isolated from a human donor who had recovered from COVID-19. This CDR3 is CASRSGPSTDTQYF. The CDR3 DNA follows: TGTGCCAGTAGATCGGGCCCCAGCACAGATACGCAGTATTTT.